This T cell receptor (beta chain) was sequenced during a study of Tregs in tolerant kidney transplant recipients. Regarding the study as a whole: The most relevant donor-specific Treg TCRbeta repertoire apparently came from expansion with activated donor B cells. Validation in larger populations is needed because few patients were studied.

Unstimulated regulatory T cells (CD4+CD25+CD127-), CD4+CD25- non-regulatory cells, CD4 and CD8 cells were FACS-sorted from thawed PBMCs. Worth noting for this clone: The antigen is undetermined.

The method was immunoSEQ multiplex PCR; TCRdb's version includes in-frame clones alone and lacks a portion of them. The table lists around 78,000 clones, roughly 90% of them singletons. Here the sequenced sample was Tregs from blood, taken before the transplant. This receptor was taken from a human donor who received a combined kidney and bone marrow transplant.

For the CDR3, the DNA is TGCGCCAGCAGTGAGCGAGAGGAGGCAGGGGGCTCCTCTGGGGCCAACGTCCTGACTTTC. The encoded protein is CASSEREEAGGSSGANVLTF. This rearrangement joins TRBV10-1 to TRBJ2-6, with 8 bases identical to TRBD1. The trim removed 2 bases at V and 0 bases at J, leaving 12 bases unmatched. Germline V lookup: CDR1 WNHNN, CDR2 SYGVQD (reference sequence). The CDR3 length is 20 residues.